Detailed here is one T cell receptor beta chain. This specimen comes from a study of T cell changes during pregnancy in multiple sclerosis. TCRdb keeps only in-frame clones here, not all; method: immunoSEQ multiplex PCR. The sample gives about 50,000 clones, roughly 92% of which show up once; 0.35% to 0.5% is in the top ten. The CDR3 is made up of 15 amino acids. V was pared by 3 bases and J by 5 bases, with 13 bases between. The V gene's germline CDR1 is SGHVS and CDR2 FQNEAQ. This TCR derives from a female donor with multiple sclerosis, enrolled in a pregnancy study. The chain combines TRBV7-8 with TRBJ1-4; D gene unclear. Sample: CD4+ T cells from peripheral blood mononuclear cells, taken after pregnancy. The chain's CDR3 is CASSLVRERNEKLFF. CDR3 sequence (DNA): TGTGCCAGCAGCTTGGTCCGGGAGAGAAATGAAAAACTGTTTTTT.